Sequencing of this T cell receptor beta chain was carried out in a study of blood T cell repertoires in COVID-19. Only in-frame clones appear in the TCRdb table, and some are missing; sequencing was by immunoSEQ multiplex PCR. The data contain 200,000 to 300,000 clones, 83% of them singletons. Participants were placed into cohorts based on the clinical history they reported. This receptor was taken from a woman between 40 and 55 years old who had been exposed to COVID-19. The sequenced sample was PBMCs or T cells enriched from blood (not recorded which).

This chain's CDR3 is CASRLQGDGQPQHF. For the CDR3, the DNA is TGTGCCAGCAGGCTACAGGGGGACGGTCAGCCCCAGCATTTT. V and J are TRBV2 and TRBJ1-5, with 8 bases lining up with TRBD1. The CDR3 is made up of 14 amino acids. Unmatched junction bases numbered 7, after V lost 6 bases and J lost 6 bases. CDR1 and CDR2 (germline): SNHLY, FYNNEI.